A single sample gave rise to the 20 T cell receptor beta chains below, sequenced in a study of shared clonotypes between healthy human individuals. The table came from immunoSEQ multiplex PCR; TCRdb's copy has only in-frame clones and leaves some out. Of approximately 2,000,000 clones in the sample, around 93% were seen once. CD8 cells classed as naive were CD45RO-negative and positively selected for CCR7, excluding terminally differentiated effector memory CD45RA+ cells. Sequencing used naive CD8+ T cells from PBMCs. These TCRs come from a man younger than 30 in good health. Some clones in this sample may be carry-over from other donors' samples.

Of note for this clone: This sample includes further DNA sequences coding for the same CDR3. The chain has TRBV28 and TRBJ1-1; D uncertain. From germline, CDR1 is MDHEN and CDR2 SYDVKM. Trimming removed 1 base at V and 3 bases at J, with 6 bases between. This CDR3 contains 13 residues. CDR3 DNA: TGTGCCAGCAGTTTATTTTCCGACACTGAAGCTTTCTTT. This encodes CASSLFSDTEAFF. The entire variable domain, with the rest obtained from reference TRBV28 and TRBJ1-1, is as follows: DVKVTQSSRYLVKRTGEKVFLECVQDMDHENMFWYRQDPGLGLRLIYFSYDVKMKEKGDIPEGYSVSREKKERFSLILESASTNQTSMYLCASSLFSDTEAFFGQGTRLTVV.

This chain uses TRBV15 with TRBJ1-4; weak D call: TRBD1 (6 bases). V lost 3 bases, J lost 7 bases, and 15 bases lay in between. There are 15 residues in the CDR3. Per the germline V gene, CDR1 is LNHNV and CDR2 is YYDKDF (reference sequence). Here the CDR3 reads CATSSLGGLVEKLFF. The CDR3 DNA reads TGTGCCACCAGCAGCCTCGGGGGCCTAGTTGAAAAACTGTTTTTT.

The gene calls are TRBV27 and TRBJ2-7, with 12 bases lining up with TRBD2. This CDR3 is 15 amino acids long. V shed 6 bases, J shed 2 bases, and the junction held 5 bases outside the gene matches. CDR1 MNHEY and CDR2 SMNVEV come from the germline V gene (reference sequence). The CDR3 loop is CASRTSGRPTYEQYF. CDR3 nucleotides: TGTGCCAGCAGAACTAGCGGGAGGCCAACCTACGAGCAGTACTTC.

On this clone: The same CDR3 is also encoded by other DNA sequences in this sample. The chain uses TRBV25-1 and TRBJ1-2; 9 bases are shared with TRBD1. V was clipped by 0 bases and J by 6 bases; unmatched bases: 2. CDR3 length equals 14 residues. CDR1 and CDR2 from the germline V gene are MGHDK and SYGVNS. CDR3 DNA: TGTGCCAGCAGTGAATATCGGACAGGGGATGGCTACACCTTC. Translating gives CASSEYRTGDGYTF.

With respect to this clone: Other DNA sequences within the sample encode an identical CDR3. CDR3 coding DNA: TGTGCCAGCAGCTTTTCTGGCGGGAGCTCCTACAATGAGCAGTTCTTC. This codes for CASSFSGGSSYNEQFF. The chain recombines TRBV11-2 with TRBJ2-1, with 7 bases matching TRBD2. Germline CDR1 reads SGHAT; CDR2 reads FQNNGV. J lost 0 bases, V lost 3 bases, and 5 bases had no gene match. This CDR3 is 16 amino acids long. The whole variable domain, remainder taken from reference TRBV11-2 and TRBJ2-1, is EAGVAQSPRYKIIEKRQSVAFWCNPISGHATLYWYQQILGQGPKLLIQFQNNGVVDDSQLPKDRFSAERLKGVDSTLKIQPAKLEDSAVYLCASSFSGGSSYNEQFFGPGTRLTVL.

As regards this clone: The same CDR3 also results from other DNA sequences found in this sample. V is TRBV28 and J is TRBJ1-5, with D unresolved. The CDR3 totals 15 residues. The germline V and J ends were trimmed by 3 bases and 0 bases, with 9 bases remaining between them. Per germline, CDR1 MDHEN and CDR2 SYDVKM. CDR3 coding DNA: TGTGCCAGCAGTTTGTCGGGAGATAGCAATCAGCCCCAGCATTTT. Protein: CASSLSGDSNQPQHF.

The rearrangement uses TRBV5-6 and TRBJ1-2; D ambiguous. CDR1 and CDR2 (germline): SGHDT, YYEEEE. V gave up 4 bases and J gave up 9 bases, with 13 bases separating them. The CDR3 runs to 12 residues. CDR3 sequence reads: CASSRIDDSYTF. CDR3 bases: TGTGCCAGCAGCCGAATTGACGATAGCTACACCTTC.

The chain combines TRBV15 with TRBJ2-3; 7 nucleotides agree with TRBD2. CDR3 length equals 16 residues. With 0 bases clipped from V and 0 bases from J, the junction kept 3 bases outside the gene matches. Germline V gives CDR1 LNHNV, CDR2 YYDKDF (reference sequence). The CDR3 region has the DNA TGTGCCACCAGCAGAGATGCTAGCGGAAGCACAGATACGCAGTATTTT. Its protein product is CATSRDASGSTDTQYF.

Note on this clone: Other DNA sequences of this sample code for an identical CDR3. The rearrangement uses TRBV27 and TRBJ2-5; tentative D call: TRBD2 (7 bases). Between the trimmed V and J ends, which lost 6 bases and 0 bases, there was a span of 17 bases. CDR1 MNHEY and CDR2 SMNVEV come from the germline V gene (reference sequence). The CDR3 runs 16 residues. CDR3: CASSPRGGRYQETQYF. The CDR3 coding sequence is TGTGCCAGCAGCCCAAGGGGGGGCAGGTACCAAGAGACCCAGTACTTC.

This chain uses TRBV5-1 with TRBJ2-7; 8 bases are a match to TRBD2. Germline CDR1 and CDR2: SGHRS and YFSETQ. Unmatched junction bases numbered 5, after V lost 4 bases and J lost 5 bases. The length of the CDR3 is 13 residues. In nucleotides, the CDR3 is TGCGCCAGCAGCCCGGGACTAGACGACGAGCAGTACTTC. Its translation: CASSPGLDDEQYF.

V usage is TRBV28 and J usage is TRBJ2-7; D may be TRBD2 (6 bases). This CDR3 contains 16 residues. V was pared by 4 bases and J by 4 bases, with 20 bases between. Germline V gene lookup returns CDR1 MDHEN and CDR2 SYDVKM. CDR3 amino acids: CASSSAFRETQYEQYF. The DNA for the CDR3 is TGTGCCAGCAGTTCGGCTTTCCGGGAGACCCAATACGAGCAGTACTTC.

The chain recombines TRBV25-1 with TRBJ1-1; 7 nucleotides line up with TRBD1. Germline assignment: CDR1 MGHDK and CDR2 SYGVNS. The CDR3 runs 12 residues. With 7 bases clipped from V and 4 bases from J, the junction kept 3 bases outside the gene matches. Here the CDR3 DNA reads TGTGCCAGCATAGGGGGCTTCACTGAAGCTTTCTTT. It is translated as CASIGGFTEAFF.

A single count supports this clone. This sequence joins TRBV28 and TRBJ1-2; 8 bases fit TRBD1. The CDR3 is made up of 13 amino acids. Germline CDR1 is MDHEN and CDR2 is SYDVKM. The ends lost 5 bases at V and 7 bases at J; junction bases unmatched: 6. CDR3 nucleotides: TGTGCCAGCAGTACAACAGGGGGTGGTGGCTACACCTTC. Translated: CASSTTGGGGYTF.

The chain links TRBV19 to TRBJ2-7, with D possibly being TRBD2 (6 bases). Germline V CDR1 and CDR2: LNHDA, SQIVND (reference sequence). V lost 3 bases and J 5 bases, leaving 11 bases between the germline ends. The CDR3 runs to 13 residues. The CDR3: CASSIGGGDEQYF. CDR3 DNA: TGTGCCAGTAGTATCGGTGGCGGGGACGAGCAGTACTTC.

The chain combines TRBV19 with TRBJ2-1; TRBD2 aligns across 13 bases. The CDR3 is 13 amino acids. Germline V gives CDR1 LNHDA, CDR2 SQIVND (reference sequence). With V trimmed by 9 bases and J by 5 bases, 1 base remained unmatched. CDR3: CASGLAGDNEQFF. CDR3 bases: TGTGCCAGCGGACTAGCGGGAGACAATGAGCAGTTCTTC.

The V call is TRBV9, the J call TRBJ1-1, with D hard to call. CDR1 is SGDLS, CDR2 YYNGEE, per germline. This CDR3 is 15 amino acids long. The V end was cut by 4 bases, the J end by 3 bases, with 16 bases between. The CDR3 here is CASSPTRTGDTEAFF. DNA for the CDR3: TGTGCCAGCAGCCCAACCCGGACCGGCGACACTGAAGCTTTCTTT.

Regarding this clone: Within the sample, other DNA sequences also encode this same CDR3. The chain employs TRBV4-1 and TRBJ1-1; D is ambiguous. Germline CDR1 is MGHRA and CDR2 is YSYEKL. The CDR3 has 14 amino acids. V was cut by 0 bases and J by 1 base, with 6 bases left in between. The CDR3: CASSQDRGNTEAFF. The CDR3 nucleotides are TGCGCCAGCAGCCAAGATCGGGGGAACACTGAAGCTTTCTTT.

The V gene is TRBV7-2, the J gene TRBJ2-1; TRBD2 aligns across 15 bases. The CDR3 is made up of 17 amino acids. J was trimmed by 4 bases and V by 5 bases; bases with no gene match: 6. Germline-derived CDR1 and CDR2 are SGHTA and FQGNSA. CDR3 in amino acids: CASSTRTSGRVYNEQFF. The CDR3 nucleotides read TGTGCCAGCAGCACCCGGACTAGCGGGAGGGTATACAATGAGCAGTTCTTC.

The genes are TRBV7-9 and TRBJ2-1, with 7 bases matching TRBD1. Germline V gives CDR1 SEHNR, CDR2 FQNEAQ (reference sequence). Unmatched junction bases numbered 10, after V lost 5 bases and J lost 3 bases. The CDR3 is 16 residues long. As DNA, the CDR3 is TGTGCCAGCAGCGCCGGCTCGGGACAGTACTACAATGAGCAGTTCTTC. Translated: CASSAGSGQYYNEQFF.

The V call is TRBV7-9, the J call TRBJ2-1; no reliable D call. The germline V gene has CDR1 SEHNR and CDR2 FQNEAQ (reference sequence). V lost 4 bases to trimming and J lost 0 bases, with 16 bases between them. The CDR3 runs to 17 residues. CDR3: CASSSPVGSISYNEQFF. The CDR3 nucleotides are TGTGCCAGCAGCTCCCCGGTTGGGTCGATCTCCTACAATGAGCAGTTCTTC. The variable domain in full, with the rest retrieved from reference TRBV7-9 and TRBJ2-1, is DTGVSQNPRHKITKRGQNVTFRCDPISEHNRLYWYRQTLGQGPEFLTYFQNEAQLEKSRLLSDRFSAERPKGSFSTLEIQRTEQGDSAMYLCASSSPVGSISYNEQFFGPGTRLTVL.